This T cell receptor (beta chain) is drawn from a study of T cells in women clearing cervical HPV infection. Study-wide background: No precancer developed; the control's incident HPV16 infection cleared within 12 months.

TCRdb's table, derived via immunoSEQ multiplex PCR, lists solely in-frame clones and lacks some. This table holds tens of thousands of clones. Sequencing was performed on blood buffy coat. The receptor comes from a woman aged 18 to 69 with a cervical HPV16 infection that either progressed to CIN3+ or cleared (not recorded which).

CDR3 DNA (partial): TGTGCCAGTAGTGTTTGGGGACAGTCAAATTCACCG. It is translated as CASSVWGQSNSP. From start to end, the CDR3 is CASSVWGQSNSPLFF. This chain connects TRBV19 to TRBJ2-2; 7 bases align to TRBD1. The sequenced fragment ends 3 residues before the CDR3 boundary, so the rest is inferred from the germline J gene. The CDR3 covers 15 residues. Germline CDR1 is LNHDA and CDR2 is SQIVND (reference sequence).